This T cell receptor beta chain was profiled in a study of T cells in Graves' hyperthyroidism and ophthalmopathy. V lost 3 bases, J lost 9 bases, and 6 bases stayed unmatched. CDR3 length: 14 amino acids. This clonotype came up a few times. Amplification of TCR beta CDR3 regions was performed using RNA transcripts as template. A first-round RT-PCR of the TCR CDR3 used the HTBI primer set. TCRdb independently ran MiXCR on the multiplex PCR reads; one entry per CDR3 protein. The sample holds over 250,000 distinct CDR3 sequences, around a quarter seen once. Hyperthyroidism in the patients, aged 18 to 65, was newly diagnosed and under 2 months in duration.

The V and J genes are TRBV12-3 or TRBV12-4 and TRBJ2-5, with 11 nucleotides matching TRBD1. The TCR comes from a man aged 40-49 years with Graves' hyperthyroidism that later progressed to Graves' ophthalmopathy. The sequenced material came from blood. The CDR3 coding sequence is TGTGCCAGCAGTTTCCCCGGACAGGGGGCCCCCCAGTACTTC. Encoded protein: CASSFPGQGAPQYF.